Described below is a single TCR beta chain sequence and its context. A single count supports this clone. What antigen it recognizes has not been identified. Base-call qualities are not available, and no considerably larger clone is one nucleotide away. Relative to germline, V is 0 bases shorter and J is 1 base shorter, with 10 bases between their ends. As encoded in the germline V gene, CDR1 is SGDLS while CDR2 is YYNGEE. Reading from cysteine to phenylalanine, the CDR3 counts 15 amino acids. CDR3 DNA is the only sequence kept; it has 45 bases, read in frame from the first base. Sample time point, as interpreted from the label and publication: baseline before first vaccination. Vaccinee samples were obtained from the UK trials COV001 and COV002, which included a single-blind randomized controlled phase 2/3 trial of AZD1222 (ChAdOx1 nCoV-19) in healthy adults. Trial participant PBMC samples were collected at day 0 and day 28 after the second dose for TCRbeta chain sequencing.

This sample is drawn from a study of T cell responses to AZD1222 COVID-19 vaccine (dated by TCRdb to about 2021). Broadly, across the study: Because spike-specific TCR depth and breadth did not differ between the two schedules, AZD1222 recipients who got a second dose at roughly 4 weeks were pooled with those who got a second dose at roughly 12 weeks. TCR sequencing was performed for 230 to 250 trial participants, of whom about 200 were given two doses of AZD1222 and around 26 were given two doses of MenACWY control vaccine. Trial participants were enrolled into age subgroups of 18-55, 56-69 and 70-plus years, which contained around 150, 28 and 57 TCR-sequenced participants, respectively. Beyond this particular receptor, the publication reports: Nearly half of unique spike-specific TCRs reportedly recognized epitopes outside regions mutated in the B.1.351 and B.1.1.7 variants. Because no samples from the day 14 peak response were available, repertoires could be characterized only after the peak T cell response. In the small 56-69-year group, the increase in depth fell short of significance, most likely because of low power. Conclusions about previously exposed vaccinees are limited because only 5 or 6 AZD1222 recipients were SARS-CoV-2 seropositive at baseline. The whole spike protein was spanned by vaccine-associated CD4 TCRs, and dominant responses were seen in regions 160-218 and 743-854. Most participants were white British and females outnumbered males, and the authors suggested that clonal diversity may have been underestimated. After two AZD1222 doses, spike-specific TCR breadth and depth were significantly higher than at day 0 and than in MenACWY recipients.

The CDR3 regions of human TCRbeta chains were subjected to immunosequencing. The paper's processing steps were these. Repertoire TCRs were matched against a reference library of SARS-CoV-2-specific TCRs generated with the MIRA antigen-specificity platform. Breadth was defined as the fraction of unique TCRs that were SARS-CoV-2-associated. Depth was defined as the fraction of total T cells that were SARS-CoV-2-associated. Using the MIRA data, every spike-specific TCR was mapped to the spike region that the TCR reacted to and assigned to either a CD4 or a CD8 class. Log10-transformed breadth and depth values were compared by one-way ANOVA with Sidak's multiple comparisons tests. The table comes from immuneACCESS by way of TCRdb, which keeps in-frame sequences with V and J called. Part of the clones is missing from these tables; in studies checked, under half for an unresolved V gene and the rest for unknown reasons. D and trimming come from the DNA, and the V and J calls and clone size come from that table. The sample table lists roughly 250,000 clones, 93% of them with a count of one. The leading ten clones occupy approximately 0.52% of the sample.

The receptor chain draws on TRBV9 and TRBJ1-1, and the D gene may be TRBD1, 5 bases matching. Sequenced here: peripheral blood, sampled on day 0 of AZD1222 vaccination. The receptor was isolated from an adult in good health. The nucleotide sequence is TGTGCCAGCAGCGTAGTGCAGGGTGCGAACACTGAAGCTTTCTTT. This translates into CASSVVQGANTEAFF.